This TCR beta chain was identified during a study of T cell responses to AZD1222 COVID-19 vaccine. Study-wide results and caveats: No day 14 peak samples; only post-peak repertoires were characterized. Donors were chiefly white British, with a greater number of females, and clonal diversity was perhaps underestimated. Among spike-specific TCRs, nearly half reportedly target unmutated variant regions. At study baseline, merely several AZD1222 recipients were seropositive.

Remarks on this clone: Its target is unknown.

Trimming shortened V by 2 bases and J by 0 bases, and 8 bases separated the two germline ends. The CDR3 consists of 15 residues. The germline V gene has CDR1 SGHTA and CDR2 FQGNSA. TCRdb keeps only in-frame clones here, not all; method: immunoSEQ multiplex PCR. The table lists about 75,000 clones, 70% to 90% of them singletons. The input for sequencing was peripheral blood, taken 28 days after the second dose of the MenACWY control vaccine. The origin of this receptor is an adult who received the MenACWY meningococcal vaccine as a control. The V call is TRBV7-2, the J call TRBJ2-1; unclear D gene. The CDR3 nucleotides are TGTGCCAGCAGCTTACAAGCCCACTCCTACAATGAGCAGTTCTTC. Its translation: CASSLQAHSYNEQFF.